This section outlines one T cell receptor (beta chain) sequence together with its context. Its cognate antigen is unknown. J gave up 5 bases and V 5 bases, and 16 bases lay outside the gene matches. Per the germline V gene, CDR1 is PRHDT and CDR2 is FYEKMQ (reference sequence). This CDR3 has 17 amino acids. Sequencing used immunoSEQ multiplex PCR; TCRdb keeps in-frame clones, though not all of them. In the table there are some 69,000 clones, 65% to 80% of which are singletons. The data derive from a study of OX40 agonist ivuxolimab in advanced cancers. Study-wide context: Therapy given before enrollment (anti-PD-1, anti-PD-L1 or anti-CTLA-4) was allowed, and 40% had some. Study-wide points: The antigen specificity of the peripheral T cells (those that were expanded) was not determined. CD8+ T cells were the subset that, on average, had more expanded clones than CD4+.

The chain couples TRBV13 to TRBJ2-5; TRBD2 agrees at 8 bases. The sequencing here drew on CD4+ or CD8+ T cells sorted from blood, taken in a trial of the OX40 agonist ivuxolimab. The clonotype was recovered from an adult with an advanced solid tumor such as melanoma, head and neck, liver or kidney cancer. The CDR3 DNA sequence: TGTGCCAGCAGCCGAAGACCCGAAGCGGGGGCTATGGAGACCCAGTACTTC. This sequence encodes CASSRRPEAGAMETQYF.